A selection of T cell receptor beta chains follows, all from one sample in a study of T cells after yellow fever vaccination. TCRdb independently ran MiXCR on the 5' RACE reads; one entry per CDR3 protein. The data show a few hundred thousand distinct CDR3 sequences, roughly a sixth seen once. Source: PBMCs, taken before the yellow fever booster vaccination. These receptors came from a man aged 18 to 35 who received the YFV17D yellow fever vaccine. The CDR3 runs from the conserved cysteine through the conserved F or W. The D gene is left open where the match is weak. Size values are once, few and many counts, or a class for expanded clones, and some rows have none.

clone_size: .
j_call: TRBJ1-2
d_call: .
v_call: TRBV6-5
cdr3_aa: CASSYSIPSSYGYTF
cdr3_nt: TGTGCCAGCAGTTACTCAATCCCATCGAGCTATGGCTACACCTTC

clone_size: .
j_call: TRBJ2-5
d_call: .
v_call: TRBV27
cdr3_aa: CASRKGGGRETQYF
cdr3_nt: TGTGCCAGCCGAAAGGGCGGTGGAAGAGAGACCCAGTACTTC

clone_size: few
j_call: TRBJ2-2
d_call: .
v_call: TRBV19
cdr3_aa: CASNPSVWGDTGELFF
cdr3_nt: TGTGCCAGTAACCCTTCCGTTTGGGGAGACACCGGGGAGCTGTTTTTT

clone_size: .
j_call: TRBJ2-1
d_call: .
v_call: TRBV2
cdr3_aa: CASSEPLNQRQFF
cdr3_nt: TGTGCCAGCAGTGAACCGCTAAATCAGAGGCAGTTCTTC

clone_size: .
j_call: TRBJ2-1
d_call: TRBD2
v_call: TRBV7-3
cdr3_aa: CASSLGASGTNEQFF
cdr3_nt: TGTGCCAGCAGCTTAGGGGCTAGCGGGACCAATGAGCAGTTCTTC

clone_size: .
j_call: TRBJ2-5
d_call: TRBD1
v_call: TRBV4-2
cdr3_aa: CASSKTGKETQYF
cdr3_nt: TGTGCCAGCAGCAAGACAGGGAAAGAGACCCAGTACTTC

clone_size: few
j_call: TRBJ2-7
d_call: TRBD1
v_call: TRBV27
cdr3_aa: CASSIRTGSYEQYF
cdr3_nt: TGTGCCAGCAGTATACGGACAGGGTCCTACGAGCAGTACTTC

clone_size: .
j_call: TRBJ2-1
d_call: TRBD1
v_call: TRBV6-1
cdr3_aa: CASNGQGYGANEQFF
cdr3_nt: TGTGCCAGCAACGGACAGGGGTACGGGGCAAATGAGCAGTTCTTC

clone_size: few
j_call: TRBJ2-3
d_call: .
v_call: TRBV5-1
cdr3_aa: CASSLEQPLGPDTQYF
cdr3_nt: TGCGCCAGCAGCTTGGAACAGCCCCTGGGGCCAGATACGCAGTATTTT

clone_size: .
j_call: TRBJ2-5
d_call: .
v_call: TRBV7-2
cdr3_aa: CASSLGTKTQYF
cdr3_nt: TGTGCCAGCAGCTTAGGAACGAAAACCCAGTACTTC

clone_size: .
j_call: TRBJ2-2
d_call: .
v_call: TRBV29-1
cdr3_aa: CSVGARTDTGELFF
cdr3_nt: TGCAGCGTTGGCGCTCGGACAGATACCGGGGAGCTGTTTTTT

clone_size: .
j_call: TRBJ2-7
d_call: .
v_call: TRBV7-6
cdr3_aa: CASSSVTGRGTYEQYF
cdr3_nt: TGTGCCAGCAGCTCCGTAACAGGGCGGGGGACCTACGAGCAGTACTTC

clone_size: few
j_call: TRBJ2-1
d_call: TRBD1
v_call: TRBV7-2
cdr3_aa: CASSSVGQGVNEQFF
cdr3_nt: TGTGCCAGCAGCTCTGTGGGACAGGGGGTCAATGAGCAGTTCTTC

clone_size: few
j_call: TRBJ2-3
d_call: TRBD2
v_call: TRBV29-1
cdr3_aa: CSVGRAGGSTDTQYF
cdr3_nt: TGCAGCGTTGGGAGAGCGGGAGGAAGCACAGATACGCAGTATTTT

clone_size: .
j_call: TRBJ1-3
d_call: .
v_call: TRBV29-1
cdr3_aa: CSVGDSGNTIYF
cdr3_nt: TGCAGCGTCGGTGACTCTGGAAACACCATATATTTT